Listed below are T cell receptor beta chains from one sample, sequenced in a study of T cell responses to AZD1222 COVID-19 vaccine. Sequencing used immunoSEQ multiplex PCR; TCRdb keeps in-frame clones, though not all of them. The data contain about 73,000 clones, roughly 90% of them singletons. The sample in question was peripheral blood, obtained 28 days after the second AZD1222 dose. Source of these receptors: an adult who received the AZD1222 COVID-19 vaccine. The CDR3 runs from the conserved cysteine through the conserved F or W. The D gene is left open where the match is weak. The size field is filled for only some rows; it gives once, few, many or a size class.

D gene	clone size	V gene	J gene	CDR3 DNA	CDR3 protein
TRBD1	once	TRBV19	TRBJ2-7	TGTGCCAGTAGTATCCGGGGACAGGGTTTCGACGAGCAGTACTTC	CASSIRGQGFDEQYF
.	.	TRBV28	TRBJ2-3	TGTGCCAGCAGTTTTTCGGGGGATACGCAGTATTTT	CASSFSGDTQYF
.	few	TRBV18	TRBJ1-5	TGTGCCACCAGCGAAGGGGTAGCTCAGCCCCAGCATTTT	CATSEGVAQPQHF
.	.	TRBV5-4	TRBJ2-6	TGTGCCAGCAGCTTGGGGAGCTCTGGGGCCAACGTCCTGACTTTC	CASSLGSSGANVLTF
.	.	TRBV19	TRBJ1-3	TGTGCCAGTAGTATAGGAGGAAACACCATATATTTT	CASSIGGNTIYF
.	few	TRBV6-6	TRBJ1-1	TGTGCCAGCAACAGGCGGGGAGGGACTGAAGCTTTCTTT	CASNRRGGTEAFF
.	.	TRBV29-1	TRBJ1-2	TGCAGCGTGCTACAGAGGTCTCACTATGGCTACACCTTC	CSVLQRSHYGYTF
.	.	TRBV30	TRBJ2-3	TGTGCCTGGAGGAAGACAGAAAAAAGCACAGATACGCAGTATTTT	CAWRKTEKSTDTQYF
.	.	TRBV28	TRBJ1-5	TGTGCCAGCAGTTTACCGGATCGGCCCCAGCATTTT	CASSLPDRPQHF
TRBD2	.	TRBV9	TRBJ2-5	TGTGCCAGCAGCAAGAGAGGCGGGAGCCAAGAGACCCAGTACTTC	CASSKRGGSQETQYF
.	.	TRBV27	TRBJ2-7	TGTGCCAGCAGTTTAGAAGGGTCGGACGAGCAGTACTTC	CASSLEGSDEQYF
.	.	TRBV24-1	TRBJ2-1	TGTGCCACCAGTGACTTCGGACAACACAATGAGCAGTTCTTC	CATSDFGQHNEQFF
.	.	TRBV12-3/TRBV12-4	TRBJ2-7	TGTGCCAGCAGTTCGTTAGAGGAGCAGTACTTC	CASSSLEEQYF
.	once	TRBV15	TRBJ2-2	TGTGCCACCAGCAGAGATCCAGCGGCGGGGGCCCTCACCGGGGAGCTGTTTTTT	CATSRDPAAGALTGELFF
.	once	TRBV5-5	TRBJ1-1	TGTGCCAGCAGTCAGTCCGCAGGGAACACTGAAGCTTTCTTT	CASSQSAGNTEAFF
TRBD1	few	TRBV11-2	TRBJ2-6	TGTGCCAGCAGCGCCTACAGGGGTCCTGGGGCCAACGTCCTGACTTTC	CASSAYRGPGANVLTF
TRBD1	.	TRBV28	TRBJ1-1	TGTGCCAGCAGCCCCAGGGGGTTACCGAACACTGAAGCTTTCTTT	CASSPRGLPNTEAFF
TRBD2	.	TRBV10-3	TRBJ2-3	TGTGCCATCAGGACTAGCGGGGGGGCCATTAAGACGCAGTATTTT	CAIRTSGGAIKTQYF
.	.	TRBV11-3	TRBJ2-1	TGTGCCAGCAGCTTAGTTGGCACGACTAGCAATGAGCAGTTCTTC	CASSLVGTTSNEQFF
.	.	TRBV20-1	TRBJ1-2	TGCAGTGCTAGAGTCTCAGCTGGCTACACCTTC	CSARVSAGYTF
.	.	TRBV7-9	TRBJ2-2	TGTGCCAGCCGACAGAAAAGGACCGGGGAGCTGTTTTTT	CASRQKRTGELFF
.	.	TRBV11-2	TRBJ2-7	TGTGCCAGCAGCTCCGGGACTCTAACTTACTACGAGCAGTACTTC	CASSSGTLTYYEQYF
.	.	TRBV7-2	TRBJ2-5	TGTGCCAGCTCGGTGAGGGACCTAGAGACCCAGTACTTC	CASSVRDLETQYF
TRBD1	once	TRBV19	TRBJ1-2	TGTGCCAGTAGTATTATCCCGACAGGGCACTATGGCTACACCTTC	CASSIIPTGHYGYTF
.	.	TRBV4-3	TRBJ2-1	TGCGCCAGCAGCCTAAGGGGGAAATCCAGCTCCTACAATGAGCAGTTCTTC	CASSLRGKSSSYNEQFF
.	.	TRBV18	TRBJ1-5	TGTGCCAGCTCACCAATACAGGGAGGACGGCCCCAGCATTTT	CASSPIQGGRPQHF
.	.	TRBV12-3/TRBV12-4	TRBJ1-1	TGTGCCAGCAGCCCAGGGGACACTGAAGCTTTCTTT	CASSPGDTEAFF
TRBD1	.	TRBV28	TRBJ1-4	TGTGCCAGCAGTATACTGACAGGGGAAGAAAAACTGTTTTTT	CASSILTGEEKLFF
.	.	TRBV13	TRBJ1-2	TGTGCCAGCAGCTTAGGGCTCCTCTATGGCTACACCTTC	CASSLGLLYGYTF
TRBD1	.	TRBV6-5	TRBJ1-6	TGTGCCAGCAGTCCCGGGACAGTAAATTCACCCCTCCACTTT	CASSPGTVNSPLHF
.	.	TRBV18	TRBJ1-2	TGTGCCAGCTCACCAGGGGCAGGGCAAAGTGGCTACACCTTC	CASSPGAGQSGYTF
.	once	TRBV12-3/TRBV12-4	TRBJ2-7	TGTGCCAGCACCACAGGGTGGGGAAACGAGCAGTACTTC	CASTTGWGNEQYF
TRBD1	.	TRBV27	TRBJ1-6	TGTGCCAGCAGTGGGGGACAGATTTTTAATTCACCCCTCCACTTT	CASSGGQIFNSPLHF
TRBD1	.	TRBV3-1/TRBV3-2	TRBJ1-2	TGTGCCAGCAGCCCGACAGGGGTAGGTAACTATGGCTACACCTTC	CASSPTGVGNYGYTF
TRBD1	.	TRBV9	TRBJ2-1	TGTGCCAGCAGCATGGGACAGGGTATCTACAATGAGCAGTTCTTC	CASSMGQGIYNEQFF
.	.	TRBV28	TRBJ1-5	TGTGCCAGCAGGTCCGGAAATCAGCCCCAGCATTTT	CASRSGNQPQHF
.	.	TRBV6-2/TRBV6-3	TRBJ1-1	TGTGCCAGCAGTTATGATCGAGCTTTCTTT	CASSYDRAFF
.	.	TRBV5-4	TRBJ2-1	TGTGCCAGCAGCAGGCGGTACGCGGATTACAATGAGCAGTTCTTC	CASSRRYADYNEQFF
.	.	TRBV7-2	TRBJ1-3	TGTGCCAGCAGCTTGGAAGGGATCTCTGGAAACACCATATATTTT	CASSLEGISGNTIYF
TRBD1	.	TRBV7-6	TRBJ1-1	TGTGCCAGCAGCTCCCCTTACAGGGGGCGGAACACTGAAGCTTTCTTT	CASSSPYRGRNTEAFF
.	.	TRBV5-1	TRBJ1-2	TGCGCCAGCAGCTTGGTACTGAACAGTGAAGGCTACACCTTC	CASSLVLNSEGYTF
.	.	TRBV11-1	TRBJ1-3	TGTGCCAGCAGCCGGGACTGGAGCTCTGGAAACACCATATATTTT	CASSRDWSSGNTIYF
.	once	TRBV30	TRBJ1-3	TGTGCCTGGAGTACCTTGGTCACCATATATTTT	CAWSTLVTIYF
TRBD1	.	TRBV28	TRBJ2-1	TGTGCCAGCAGGGGACAGGGGAACTCCTACAATGAGCAGTTCTTC	CASRGQGNSYNEQFF
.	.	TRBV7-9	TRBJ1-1	TGTGCCAGCAGCTCAGGGAGGATTCTTGAAGCTTTCTTT	CASSSGRILEAFF
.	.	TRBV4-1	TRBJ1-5	TGCGCCAGCAGCCAAAACCCCCAGGGAGGCCAGCCCCAGCATTTT	CASSQNPQGGQPQHF
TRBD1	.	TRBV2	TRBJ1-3	TGTGCCAGCAGTAGGTCAGGGGGGAGACCTGGAAACACCATATATTTT	CASSRSGGRPGNTIYF
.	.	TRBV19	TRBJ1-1	TGTGCCAGTAGTATAGATACAGGGAACACTGAAGCTTTCTTT	CASSIDTGNTEAFF
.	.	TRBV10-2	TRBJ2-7	TGCGCCAGCAGTGAGGGGGGCTCAAGCTCCTACGAGCAGTACTTC	CASSEGGSSSYEQYF
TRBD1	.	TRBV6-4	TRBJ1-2	TGTGCCAGCAGTGACTCCGGGACAGCTGACTACACCTTC	CASSDSGTADYTF
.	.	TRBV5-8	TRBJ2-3	TGTGCCAGCAGCTGGCCCTCTTCCTCGAGGGCGACAGATACGCAGTATTTT	CASSWPSSSRATDTQYF
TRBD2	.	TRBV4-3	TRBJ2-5	TGCGCCAGCAGCCGAACTAGCGGGGGGGTTCCAGAGACCCAGTACTTC	CASSRTSGGVPETQYF
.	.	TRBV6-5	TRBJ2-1	TGTGCCAGCAAGTTCGGGATCAATGAGCAGTTCTTC	CASKFGINEQFF
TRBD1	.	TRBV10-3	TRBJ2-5	TGTGCCATCAGTGAGGACCCCCCCGCCCCAGGACAGGGAAAAGAGACCCAGTACTTC	CAISEDPPAPGQGKETQYF
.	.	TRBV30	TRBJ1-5	TGTGCCTGGAGTGTACAGGGCGGTCAGCCCCAGCATTTT	CAWSVQGGQPQHF
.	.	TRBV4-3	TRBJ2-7	TGCGCCAGCAGCCAAGAGGCCGGGGTGGGATACGAGCAGTACTTC	CASSQEAGVGYEQYF
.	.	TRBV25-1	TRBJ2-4	TGTGCCAGCAGTGAATTTAAGGGAGCCAAAAACATTCAGTACTTC	CASSEFKGAKNIQYF